Only a few counts were recorded for the clone carrying this T cell receptor beta chain. Its target is unknown. These data belong to a study of T cell repertoires in cytomegalovirus infection. As for the study in general: CMV epitopes, recently identified HLA-C-restricted and well-studied HLA-B-restricted, were used. Public TCR beta signatures indicated both CMV infection and matching HLA type. Study-level results: In two of eight donors, the top clonotype was HLA-C-restricted CMV-specific.

A single record per CDR3 protein comes from TCRdb applying MiXCR to the reads. Here the sample spans tens of thousands of distinct CDR3 sequences, about 19% being singletons. This CDR3 comprises 17 residues. Germline lookup yields CDR1 WNHNN and CDR2 SYGVQD (reference sequence). V shed 3 bases, J shed 0 bases, and the junction held 6 bases outside the gene matches. Sequencing used CD8+ T cells from cultured PBMCs, obtained from culture after CMV antigen stimulation. The source of this sequence is a human donor in good health (CMV status not recorded). Some clones in this sample may be carry-over from other donors' samples. J is TRBJ2-3 and V is TRBV10-1, with 10 positions matching TRBD2. The CDR3 loop reads CASSEVAGGLSTDTQYF. The CDR3 DNA sequence: TGCGCCAGCAGTGAAGTAGCGGGAGGCCTTAGCACAGATACGCAGTATTTT.